This T cell receptor beta chain was found in a study of regulatory T cells in long-lasting Graves disease. This clonotype was seen repeatedly, ten times or more. Library construction for TCR beta used iRepertoire HTBI primers and Arm-PCR of CDR3 regions. TCRdb processed the multiplex PCR reads anew with MiXCR; each CDR3 protein has one entry. The sample lists about 470,000 distinct CDR3 sequences; around a fifth were seen once. Deletions cut 3 bases from V and 1 base from J, with 6 bases between. The CDR3 consists of 13 residues. CDR1 and CDR2 (germline): KGHSH, LQKENI. Time point meaning: persistent/refractory GD, antithyroid drugs over 5 years with positive TRAb. Isolated PBMC RNA provided the starting material for the TCR library.

This chain links TRBV18 with TRBJ2-5; D unclear. The specimen was peripheral blood mononuclear cells (PBMCs), collected when the disease was refractory, from a patient treated with antithyroid drugs. The receptor comes from a female donor with Graves disease. In DNA, the CDR3 is TGTGCCAGCTCACCCATGATCCAAGAGACCCAGTACTTC. It translates to CASSPMIQETQYF.